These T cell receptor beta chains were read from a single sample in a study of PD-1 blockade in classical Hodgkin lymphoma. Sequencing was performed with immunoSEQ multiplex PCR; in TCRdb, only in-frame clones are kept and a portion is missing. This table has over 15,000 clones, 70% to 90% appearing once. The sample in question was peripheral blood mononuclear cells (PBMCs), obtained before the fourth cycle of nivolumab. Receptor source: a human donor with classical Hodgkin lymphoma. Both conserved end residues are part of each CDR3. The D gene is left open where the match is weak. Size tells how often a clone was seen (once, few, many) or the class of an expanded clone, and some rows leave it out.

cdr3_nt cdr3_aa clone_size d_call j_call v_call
TGTGCCAGCAGCTTAGGATTGGGGAGGGGTGAAAAACTGTTTTTT CASSLGLGRGEKLFF . . TRBJ1-4 TRBV13
TGCGCCAGCAGCAGGGCCCCCGGACAGGGGAAACCCGAAAAACTGTTTTTT CASSRAPGQGKPEKLFF . TRBD1 TRBJ1-4 TRBV5-1
TGTGCCAGCAGCTTATGGGACAGGGTGGTAGATACGCAGTATTTT CASSLWDRVVDTQYF once TRBD1 TRBJ2-3 TRBV5-5
TGTGCCAGCAGCAAAAGGGCTGTGACTAGCGGGAGAGGGGAGCAGTACTTC CASSKRAVTSGRGEQYF . TRBD2 TRBJ2-7 TRBV2
TGTGCCAGTAGTGTGGGACAAACGAACACTGAAGCTTTCTTT CASSVGQTNTEAFF . . TRBJ1-1 TRBV19
TGTGCCAGCAGCTTAGTGGCAGGGAAGAACGGGGAGCTGTTTTTT CASSLVAGKNGELFF . . TRBJ2-2 TRBV7-6
TGTGCCAGTAGTATCACAGCCAGCAATCAGCCCCAGCATTTT CASSITASNQPQHF . . TRBJ1-5 TRBV19
TGTGCCAGCAGCTTAGCAACCTACGAGCAGTACTTC CASSLATYEQYF once . TRBJ2-7 TRBV11-2
TGTGCCTGGAGCCCGACAGGAAATAATGAAAAACTGTTTTTT CAWSPTGNNEKLFF . . TRBJ1-4 TRBV30
TGTGCCAGCAGGAGGGACAGCACAGATACGCAGTATTTT CASRRDSTDTQYF . . TRBJ2-3 TRBV6-5
TGTGCCAGCAGTTTGCGGTGGCAGGGCTATAATGAAAAACTGTTTTTT CASSLRWQGYNEKLFF . . TRBJ1-4 TRBV28
TGTGCCAGCAGTGACTCGGAAAATTCACCCCTCCACTTT CASSDSENSPLHF . . TRBJ1-6 TRBV6-4
TGTGCCAGCAGCCCAGGGGACCGGGACACTGAAGCTTTCTTT CASSPGDRDTEAFF . . TRBJ1-1 TRBV11-2
TGTGCCAGCAGCTTGGGAGCCTACTATAATTCACCCCTCCACTTT CASSLGAYYNSPLHF . . TRBJ1-6 TRBV5-4
TGTGCCACCAACGGGCAATCGAACACCGGGGAGCTGTTTTTT CATNGQSNTGELFF few . TRBJ2-2 TRBV6-1
TGCGCCAGCAGATTATCTAATGAGGAGTACTTC CASRLSNEEYF . . TRBJ2-5 TRBV5-1
TGTGCCAGCAGCTTATCCCCGACACAGGGATTAGCGGCTTTCTTT CASSLSPTQGLAAFF . . TRBJ1-1 TRBV11-2
TGTGCCAGTAGCTCCACTAGCAATCAGCCCCAGCATTTT CASSSTSNQPQHF . . TRBJ1-5 TRBV19
TGCGCCAGCAGCACCGTTGACGGGGGTGTAAATGGCTACACCTTC CASSTVDGGVNGYTF . . TRBJ1-2 TRBV5-1
TGCGCCAGCAGCCAAGATCTACTTGGACTAGCGACTTACGAGCAGTACTTC CASSQDLLGLATYEQYF . TRBD2 TRBJ2-7 TRBV4-1
TGTGCCAGCAGCAAAGTGGGACTAGCGGTACACATTCAGTACTTC CASSKVGLAVHIQYF . . TRBJ2-4 TRBV21-1
TGTGCCAGCAGGGGGAGTAACTATGGCTACACCTTC CASRGSNYGYTF . . TRBJ1-2 TRBV5-4
TGTGCCACCAGCAGTCGTTATCGGGGCACAGATACGCAGTATTTT CATSSRYRGTDTQYF . . TRBJ2-3 TRBV15
TGTGCCAGCAGCCACGGGACTAGCGGGAGCTGGGGGACAGATACGCAGTATTTT CASSHGTSGSWGTDTQYF few TRBD2 TRBJ2-3 TRBV7-2
TGTGCCAGCAGCCCATCCAACACCGGGGAGCTGTTTTTT CASSPSNTGELFF . . TRBJ2-2 TRBV11-2
TGTGCCAGCGGGGAAGGGACAGACTATAATTCACCCCTCCACTTT CASGEGTDYNSPLHF . TRBD1 TRBJ1-6 TRBV2
TGCAGCGTGATGGGACAGGGGTCCTACAATGAGCAGTTCTTC CSVMGQGSYNEQFF . TRBD1 TRBJ2-1 TRBV29-1